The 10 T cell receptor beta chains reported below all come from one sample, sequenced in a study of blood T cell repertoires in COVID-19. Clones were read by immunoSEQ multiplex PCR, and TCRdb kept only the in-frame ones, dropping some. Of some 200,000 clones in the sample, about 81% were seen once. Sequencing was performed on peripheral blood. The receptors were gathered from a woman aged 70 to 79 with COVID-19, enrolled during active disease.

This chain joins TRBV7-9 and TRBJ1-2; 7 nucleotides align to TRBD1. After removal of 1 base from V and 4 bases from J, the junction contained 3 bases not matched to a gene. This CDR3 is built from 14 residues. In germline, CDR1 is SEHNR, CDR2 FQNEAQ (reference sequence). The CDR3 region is CASSLGQGGYGYTF. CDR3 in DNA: TGTGCCAGCAGCTTAGGCCAGGGGGGCTATGGCTACACCTTC. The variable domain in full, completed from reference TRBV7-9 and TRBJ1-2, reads DTGVSQNPRHKITKRGQNVTFRCDPISEHNRLYWYRQTLGQGPEFLTYFQNEAQLEKSRLLSDRFSAERPKGSFSTLEIQRTEQGDSAMYLCASSLGQGGYGYTFGSGTRLTVV.

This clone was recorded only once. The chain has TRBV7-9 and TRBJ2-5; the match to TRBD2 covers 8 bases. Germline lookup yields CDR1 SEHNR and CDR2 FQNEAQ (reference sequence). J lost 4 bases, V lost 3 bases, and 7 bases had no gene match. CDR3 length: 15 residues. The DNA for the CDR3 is TGTGCCAGCAGCTTTACGGGAGGGCCCTCAGAGACCCAGTACTTC. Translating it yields CASSFTGGPSETQYF.

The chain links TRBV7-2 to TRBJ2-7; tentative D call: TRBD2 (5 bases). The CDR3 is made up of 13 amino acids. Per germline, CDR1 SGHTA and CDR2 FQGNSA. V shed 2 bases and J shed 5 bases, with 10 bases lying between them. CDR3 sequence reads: CASSLTGIDEQYF. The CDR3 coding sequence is TGTGCCAGCAGCTTAACGGGAATCGACGAGCAGTACTTC.

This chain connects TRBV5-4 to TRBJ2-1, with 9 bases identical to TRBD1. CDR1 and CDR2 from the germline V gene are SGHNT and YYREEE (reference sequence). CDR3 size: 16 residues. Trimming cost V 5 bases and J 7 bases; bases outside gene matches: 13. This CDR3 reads CASRRIGTGSLNEQFF. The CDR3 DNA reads TGTGCCAGCAGAAGAATAGGGACAGGGTCATTAAATGAGCAGTTCTTC.

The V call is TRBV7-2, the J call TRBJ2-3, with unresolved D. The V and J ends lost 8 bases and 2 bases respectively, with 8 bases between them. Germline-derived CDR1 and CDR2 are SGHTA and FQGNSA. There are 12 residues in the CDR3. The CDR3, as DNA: TGTGCCAGCGGGCATTACACAGATACGCAGTATTTT. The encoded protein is CASGHYTDTQYF.

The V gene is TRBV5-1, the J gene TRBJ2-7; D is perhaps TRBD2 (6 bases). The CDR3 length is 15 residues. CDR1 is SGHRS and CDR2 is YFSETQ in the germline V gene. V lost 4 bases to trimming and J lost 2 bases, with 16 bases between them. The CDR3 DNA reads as TGCGCCAGCAGCGTTGGGGGGAAAAGGACCTACGAGCAGTACTTC. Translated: CASSVGGKRTYEQYF.

The CDR3 reads CASIPSRGQETQYF. CDR3 DNA: TGTGCCAGCATCCCTTCTAGGGGGCAAGAGACCCAGTACTTC. V and J are TRBV11-2 and TRBJ2-5; a weak D match, TRBD1 (6 bases). The V end lost 7 bases, the J end lost 2 bases, and 14 bases lay between the germline ends. CDR3 length equals 14 residues. Germline V gives CDR1 SGHAT, CDR2 FQNNGV.

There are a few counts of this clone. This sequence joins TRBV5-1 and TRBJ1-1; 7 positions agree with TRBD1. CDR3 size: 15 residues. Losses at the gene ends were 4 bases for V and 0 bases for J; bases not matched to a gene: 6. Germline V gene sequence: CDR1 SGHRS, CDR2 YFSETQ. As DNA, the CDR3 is TGCGCCAGCAGCACCCGGACAGGACTGAACACTGAAGCTTTCTTT. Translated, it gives CASSTRTGLNTEAFF.

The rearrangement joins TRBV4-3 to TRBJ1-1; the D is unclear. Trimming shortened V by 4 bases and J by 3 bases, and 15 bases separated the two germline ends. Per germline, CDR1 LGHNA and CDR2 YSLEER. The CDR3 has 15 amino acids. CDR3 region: CASSRSPQYDTEAFF. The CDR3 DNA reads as TGCGCCAGCAGCCGTAGCCCCCAGTATGACACTGAAGCTTTCTTT.

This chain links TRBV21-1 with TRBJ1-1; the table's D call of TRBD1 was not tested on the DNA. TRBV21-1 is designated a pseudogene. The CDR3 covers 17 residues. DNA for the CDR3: TGTGCCAGCAGCAAAAGCGAAACAGGGGGCAAGGGCACTGAAGCTTTCTTT. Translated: CASSKSETGGKGTEAFF.